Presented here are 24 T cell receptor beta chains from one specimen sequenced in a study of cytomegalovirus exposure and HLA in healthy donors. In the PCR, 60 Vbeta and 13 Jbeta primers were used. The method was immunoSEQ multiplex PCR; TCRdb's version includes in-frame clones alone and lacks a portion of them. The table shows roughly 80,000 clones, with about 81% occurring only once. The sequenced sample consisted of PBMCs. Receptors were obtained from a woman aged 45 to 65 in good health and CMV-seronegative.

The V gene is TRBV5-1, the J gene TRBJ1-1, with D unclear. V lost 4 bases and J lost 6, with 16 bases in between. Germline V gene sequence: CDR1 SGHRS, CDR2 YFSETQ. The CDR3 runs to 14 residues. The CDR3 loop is CASSPAERVAEAFF. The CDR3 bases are TGCGCCAGCAGCCCGGCCGAGAGGGTGGCTGAAGCTTTCTTT. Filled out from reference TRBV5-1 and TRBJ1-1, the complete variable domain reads KAGVTQTPRYLIKTRGQQVTLSCSPISGHRSVSWYQQTPGQGLQFLFEYFSETQRNKGNFPGRFSGRQFSNSRSEMNVSTLELGDSALYLCASSPAERVAEAFFGQGTRLTVV.

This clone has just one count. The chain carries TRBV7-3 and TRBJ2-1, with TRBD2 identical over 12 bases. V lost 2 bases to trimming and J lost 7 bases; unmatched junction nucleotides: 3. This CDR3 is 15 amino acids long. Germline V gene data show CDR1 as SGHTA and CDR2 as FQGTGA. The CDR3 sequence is CASSLLAGGQNEQFF. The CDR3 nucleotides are TGTGCCAGCAGCTTACTAGCGGGGGGGCAAAATGAGCAGTTCTTC.

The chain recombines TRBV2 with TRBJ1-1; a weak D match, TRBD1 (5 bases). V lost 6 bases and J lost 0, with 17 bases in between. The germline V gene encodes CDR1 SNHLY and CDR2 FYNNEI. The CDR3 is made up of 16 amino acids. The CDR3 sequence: CASSPGGGRVNTEAFF. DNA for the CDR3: TGTGCCAGCAGCCCGGGGGGGGGAAGGGTGAACACTGAAGCTTTCTTT.

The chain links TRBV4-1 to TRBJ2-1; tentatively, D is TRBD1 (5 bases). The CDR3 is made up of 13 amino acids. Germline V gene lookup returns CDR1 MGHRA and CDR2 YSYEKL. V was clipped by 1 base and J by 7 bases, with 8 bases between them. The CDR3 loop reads CASSQVGRNEQFF. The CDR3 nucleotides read TGCGCCAGCAGCCAAGTGGGGCGGAATGAGCAGTTCTTC.

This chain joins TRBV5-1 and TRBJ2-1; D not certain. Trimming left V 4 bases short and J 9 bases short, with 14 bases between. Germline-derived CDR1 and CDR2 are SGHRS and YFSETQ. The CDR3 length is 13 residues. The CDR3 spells CASSPRPSFEQFF. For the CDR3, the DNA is TGCGCCAGCAGCCCTCGTCCTAGTTTTGAGCAGTTCTTC.

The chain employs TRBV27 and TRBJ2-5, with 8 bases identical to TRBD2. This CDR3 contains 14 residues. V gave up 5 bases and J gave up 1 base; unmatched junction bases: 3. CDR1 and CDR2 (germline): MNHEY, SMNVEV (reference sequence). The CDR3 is CASSNGRVQETQYF. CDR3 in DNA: TGTGCCAGCAGTAACGGGAGGGTCCAAGAGACCCAGTACTTC.

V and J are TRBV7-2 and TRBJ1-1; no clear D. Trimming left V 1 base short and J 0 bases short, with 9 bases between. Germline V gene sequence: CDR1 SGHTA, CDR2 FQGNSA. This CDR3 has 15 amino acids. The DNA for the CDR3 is TGTGCCAGCAGCTTAGATGGAGCCCTGAACACTGAAGCTTTCTTT. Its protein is CASSLDGALNTEAFF.

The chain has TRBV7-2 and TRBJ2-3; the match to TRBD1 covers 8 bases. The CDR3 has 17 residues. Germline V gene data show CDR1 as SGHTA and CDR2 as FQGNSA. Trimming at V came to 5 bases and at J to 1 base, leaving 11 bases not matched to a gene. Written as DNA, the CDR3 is TGTGCCAGCAGCCACCGAAGGACAGGGTTGGGCACAGATACGCAGTATTTT. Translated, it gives CASSHRRTGLGTDTQYF.

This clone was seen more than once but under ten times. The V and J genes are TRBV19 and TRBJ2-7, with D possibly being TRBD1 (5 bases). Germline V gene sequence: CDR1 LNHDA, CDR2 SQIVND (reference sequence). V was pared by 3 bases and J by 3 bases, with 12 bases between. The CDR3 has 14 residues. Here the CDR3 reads CASSIRDSFYEQYF. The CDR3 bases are TGTGCCAGTAGTATCAGAGACAGCTTCTACGAGCAGTACTTC.

CDR3 region: CASSLGDDGGSQPQHF. Written as DNA, the CDR3 is TGCGCCAGCAGCTTGGGGGACGACGGGGGAAGTCAGCCCCAGCATTTT. The genes are TRBV5-1 and TRBJ1-5, with a tentative D call TRBD1 (5 bases). Germline V gene lookup returns CDR1 SGHRS and CDR2 YFSETQ. V dropped 0 bases and J dropped 6 bases, with 16 bases sitting between them. The CDR3 is 16 residues long.

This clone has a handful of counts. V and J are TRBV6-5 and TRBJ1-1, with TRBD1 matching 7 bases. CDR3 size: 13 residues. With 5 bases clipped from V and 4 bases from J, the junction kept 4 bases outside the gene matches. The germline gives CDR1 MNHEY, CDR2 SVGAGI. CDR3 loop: CASSRGQATEAFF. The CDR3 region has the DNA TGTGCCAGCAGTCGAGGACAGGCCACTGAAGCTTTCTTT.

The CDR3 loop reads CASSSNRASTEAFF. CDR3 bases: TGTGCCAGCAGTTCAAACAGGGCGAGCACTGAAGCTTTCTTT. The chain has TRBV2 and TRBJ1-1, with D tentatively TRBD1 (6 bases). Germline CDR1 and CDR2: SNHLY and FYNNEI. This CDR3 comprises 14 residues. V lost 5 bases to trimming and J lost 4 bases, with 14 bases between them.

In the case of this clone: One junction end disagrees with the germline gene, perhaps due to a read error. The DNA for the CDR3 is TGTGCCAGCACCTTGAGGGGGCCGGATACGCAGTATTTT. Translated, it gives CASTLRGPDTQYF. The chain links TRBV5-6 to TRBJ2-3; TRBD1 matches 7 bases. Germline assignment: CDR1 SGHDT and CDR2 YYEEEE. The CDR3 has 13 amino acids.

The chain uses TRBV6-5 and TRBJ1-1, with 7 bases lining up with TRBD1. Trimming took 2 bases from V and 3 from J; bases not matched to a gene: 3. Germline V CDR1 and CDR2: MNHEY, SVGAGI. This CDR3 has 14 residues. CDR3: CASSYRGPDTEAFF. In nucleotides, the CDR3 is TGTGCCAGCAGTTACAGGGGGCCCGACACTGAAGCTTTCTTT.

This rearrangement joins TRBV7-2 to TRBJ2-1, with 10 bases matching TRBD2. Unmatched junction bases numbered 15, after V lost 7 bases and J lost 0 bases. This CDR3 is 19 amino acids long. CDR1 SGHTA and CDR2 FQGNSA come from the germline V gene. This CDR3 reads CASTPLAGIYLSSYNEQFF. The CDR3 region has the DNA TGTGCCAGCACCCCACTAGCGGGGATTTATCTAAGCTCCTACAATGAGCAGTTCTTC.

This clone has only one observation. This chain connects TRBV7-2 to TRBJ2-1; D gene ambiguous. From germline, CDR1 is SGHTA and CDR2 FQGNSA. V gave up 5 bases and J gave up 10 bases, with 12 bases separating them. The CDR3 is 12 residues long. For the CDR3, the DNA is TGTGCCAGCAGCACCACAGCCTTCGAGCAGTTCTTC. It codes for CASSTTAFEQFF.

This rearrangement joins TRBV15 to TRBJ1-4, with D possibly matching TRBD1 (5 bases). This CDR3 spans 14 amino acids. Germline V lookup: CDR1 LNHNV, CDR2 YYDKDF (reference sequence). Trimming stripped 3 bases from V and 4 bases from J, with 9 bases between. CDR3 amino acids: CATSRGRLNEKLFF. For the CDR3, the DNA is TGTGCCACCAGCAGGGGGCGCCTTAATGAAAAACTGTTTTTT.

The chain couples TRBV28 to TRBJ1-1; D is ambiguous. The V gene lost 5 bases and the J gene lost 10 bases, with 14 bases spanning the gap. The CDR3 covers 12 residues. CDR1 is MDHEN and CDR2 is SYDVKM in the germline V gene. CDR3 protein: CASSTYTRGAFF. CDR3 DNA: TGTGCCAGCAGTACCTATACCCGGGGAGCTTTCTTT.

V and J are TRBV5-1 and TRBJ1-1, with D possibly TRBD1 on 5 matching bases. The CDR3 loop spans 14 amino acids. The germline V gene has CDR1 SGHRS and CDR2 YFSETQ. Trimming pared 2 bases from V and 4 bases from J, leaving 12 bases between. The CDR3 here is CASSFRESGTEAFF. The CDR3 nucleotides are TGCGCCAGCAGCTTCAGGGAATCGGGCACTGAAGCTTTCTTT. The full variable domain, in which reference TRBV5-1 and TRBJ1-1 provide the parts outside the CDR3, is KAGVTQTPRYLIKTRGQQVTLSCSPISGHRSVSWYQQTPGQGLQFLFEYFSETQRNKGNFPGRFSGRQFSNSRSEMNVSTLELGDSALYLCASSFRESGTEAFFGQGTRLTVV.

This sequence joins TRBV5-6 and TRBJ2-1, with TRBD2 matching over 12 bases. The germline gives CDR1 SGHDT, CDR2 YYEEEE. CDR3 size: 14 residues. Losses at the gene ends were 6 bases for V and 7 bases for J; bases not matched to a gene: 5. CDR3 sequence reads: CASNRLAGENEQFF. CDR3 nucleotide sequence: TGTGCCAGCAATAGACTAGCGGGAGAGAATGAGCAGTTCTTC.

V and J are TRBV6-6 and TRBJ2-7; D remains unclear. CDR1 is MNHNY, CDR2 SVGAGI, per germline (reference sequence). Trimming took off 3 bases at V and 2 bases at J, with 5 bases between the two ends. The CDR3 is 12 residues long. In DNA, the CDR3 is TGTGCCAGCAGTTATCGGGCCTACGAGCAGTACTTC. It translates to CASSYRAYEQYF.

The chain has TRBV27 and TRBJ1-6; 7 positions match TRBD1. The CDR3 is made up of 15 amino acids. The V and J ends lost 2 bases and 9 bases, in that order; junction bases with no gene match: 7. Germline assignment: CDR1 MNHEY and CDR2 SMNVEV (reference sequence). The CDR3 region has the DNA TGTGCCAGCAGTTTACAGACAGGGCGGGGTTCACCCCTCCACTTT. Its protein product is CASSLQTGRGSPLHF.

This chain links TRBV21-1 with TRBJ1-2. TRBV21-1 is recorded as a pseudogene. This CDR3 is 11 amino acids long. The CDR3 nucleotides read TGTGCCATAACTGGGGGGAATGGCTACACCTTC. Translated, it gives CAITGGNGYTF.

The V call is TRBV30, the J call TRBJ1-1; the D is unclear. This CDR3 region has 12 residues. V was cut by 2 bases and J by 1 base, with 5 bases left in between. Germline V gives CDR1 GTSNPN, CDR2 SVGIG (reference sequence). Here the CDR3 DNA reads TGTGCCTGGAGTTCGGGGAACACTGAAGCTTTCTTT. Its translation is CAWSSGNTEAFF.